The TCR beta chain described here comes from a study of CD8+ T cells in alopecia areata listed by TCRdb under 2018. Regarding the research as a whole: Treated patients were enrolled in an open-label pilot trial of oral tofacitinib, 5 to 10 mg twice daily, for moderate-to-severe alopecia areata. RNA was obtained with the PAXgene miRNA kit for fixed scalp, the miRNeasy kit for PBMCs, and the RNeasy kit for mouse skin. Scalp clonality was compared among normal scalp (n=4), patchy alopecia areata scalp (n=8), and alopecia totalis/universalis scalp (n=8). immunoSEQ multiplex PCR using 35 Vbeta forward primers and 13 Jbeta reverse primers was used to amplify TCRbeta CDR3 regions. Patients on tofacitinib were biopsied at baseline and after 4 and 24 weeks of treatment, and several of the patients also had a later scalp biopsy. To study T cell clonal expansion in alopecia areata, the researchers applied high-throughput TCRbeta sequencing to both the C3H/HeJ mouse model and human patients. On the human side, TCRbeta sequencing was run on scalp tissue and on sorted CD4+ and CD8+ peripheral blood T cells from healthy controls and from alopecia areata patients with either patchy or totalis/universalis disease. Patients stayed on tofacitinib for 6 to 18 months and then had 6 months of follow-up off drug so that delayed response and recurrence could be assessed. The paper as a whole reports these results and caveats: Lesional scalp, especially in alopecia totalis/universalis, showed higher clonality and more expanded CD8+ clones than normal scalp, suggesting antigenic drive. Unlike mouse skin, where gammadelta T cells dominate, normal human skin contains resident alphabeta T cells that get sequenced too, which complicates analysis of the scalp TCR repertoire. Shared TCR sequences between patients were less evident than in mice, which may be partly attributable to HLA diversity in the patient population.

V lost 3 bases and J lost 1 base; the stretch between them is 13 bases long. Reading the germline V gene gives CDR1 SGDLS and CDR2 YYNGEE. The CDR3 runs 15 amino acids, cysteine and phenylalanine included. CDR3 DNA is the only sequence kept; it has 45 bases, read in frame from the first base. The sample holds one count of this clone. Its antigen is unknown. No clone much larger than this one lies a single base away; base qualities are absent. The method was the immunoSEQ multiplex PCR assay. To provide template for TCR sequencing, every sample had RNA extracted and reverse transcribed into cDNA. SuperScript III was used for first-strand cDNA synthesis, primed with a 2:1 mix of oligo-dT and random hexamers. A synthetic immune receptor repertoire was used to measure amplification bias, and any remaining bias was corrected computationally. The published analysis was carried out like this. After raw reads were preprocessed to remove errors, the CDR3 was defined following IMGT conventions as running from the conserved cysteine to phenylalanine. Clonality was calculated as 1 minus Shannon entropy normalized by log2 of the number of productive unique TCRs. Scalp TCRbeta sequences were cross-referenced with sorted blood CD4 and CD8 repertoires so that the CD4 or CD8 identity of scalp clones could be inferred. Imported from immuneACCESS, the table was reduced by TCRdb to in-frame sequences with V and J called. These copies leave out some clones; in studies compared against another copy, an unresolved V gene accounts for under half, and the cause of the remainder is not known. V and J calls and clone size are given by that table; D and trimming were obtained from the DNA. The sample records roughly 130,000 clones, 58% of which are singletons. The top ten constitute 4.5% to 5.5% of the sample.

The intended sense of this specimen's time point label: baseline before oral tofacitinib. Lesional scalp punch biopsies and peripheral blood were collected from alopecia areata patients. After PBMCs were isolated by density centrifugation and stained for CD3, CD4 and CD8, a FACSAria was used to sort CD4+ and CD8+ T cells. This receptor was taken from a human donor with alopecia areata. The rearranged segments are TRBV9 and TRBJ1-2; matching of 5 bases hints at TRBD1 as the D gene. The sample here was CD4+ T cells sorted from blood, taken at week 0. The DNA sequence follows: TGTGCCAGCAGCGGCCTCGGGGCAGTTAACTATGGCTACACCTTC. Translated, this gives CASSGLGAVNYGYTF.